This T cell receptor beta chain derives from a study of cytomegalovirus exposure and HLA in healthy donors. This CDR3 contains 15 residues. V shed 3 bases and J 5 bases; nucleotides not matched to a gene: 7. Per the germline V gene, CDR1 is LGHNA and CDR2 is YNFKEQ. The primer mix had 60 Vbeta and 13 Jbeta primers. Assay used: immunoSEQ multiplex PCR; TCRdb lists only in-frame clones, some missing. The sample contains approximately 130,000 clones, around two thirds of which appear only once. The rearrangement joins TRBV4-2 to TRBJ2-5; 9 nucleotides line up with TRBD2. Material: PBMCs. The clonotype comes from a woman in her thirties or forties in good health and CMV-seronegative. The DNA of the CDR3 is TGTGCCAGCAGCCAGCCTAGCGGGGAGAGGGAGACCCAGTACTTC. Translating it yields CASSQPSGERETQYF.